One and the same sample provided the 30 T cell receptor beta chains below, sequenced in a study of cytomegalovirus exposure and HLA in healthy donors. PCR involved 60 Vbeta and 13 Jbeta primers. The method was immunoSEQ multiplex PCR; TCRdb's version includes in-frame clones alone and lacks a portion of them. The sample records roughly 190,000 clones, roughly 80% being singletons. The sequenced sample consisted of PBMCs. These TCRs come from a woman aged 25 to 39 in good health and CMV-seropositive.

V and J are TRBV27 and TRBJ1-5, with D unclear. V gave up 1 base and J gave up 3 bases, with 19 bases separating them. CDR1 is MNHEY, CDR2 SMNVEV, per germline (reference sequence). The CDR3 consists of 18 residues. The CDR3 sequence: CASSLYAGPPPHNQPQHF. For the CDR3, the DNA is TGTGCCAGCAGTTTATATGCAGGCCCGCCCCCCCACAATCAGCCCCAGCATTTT.

The gene calls are TRBV7-2 and TRBJ2-2; maybe TRBD1 (6 bases). Trimming left V 9 bases short and J 6 bases short, with 14 bases between. Germline lookup yields CDR1 SGHTA and CDR2 FQGNSA. The CDR3 length is 13 residues. DNA of the CDR3: TGTGCCAGGGGGACACAGGAGTCCGGGGAGCTGTTTTTT. Amino acids: CARGTQESGELFF.

The chain is built from TRBV7-9 and TRBJ2-1; a weak D match, TRBD2 (7 bases). V was cut by 11 bases and J by 0 bases, with 14 bases left in between. The CDR3 spans 14 residues. In germline, CDR1 is SEHNR, CDR2 FQNEAQ (reference sequence). DNA for the CDR3: TGTGCCGGGGGGGCGGAGGCCTCCTACAATGAGCAGTTCTTC. This codes for CAGGAEASYNEQFF.

The CDR3 coding sequence is TGTGCCAGCAGCGTCCCAGGGGTCAATCAGCCCCAGCATTTT. Translating it yields CASSVPGVNQPQHF. V is TRBV7-9 and J is TRBJ1-5, with D perhaps TRBD1 (6 bases). Looked up from germline, CDR1 is SEHNR and CDR2 is FQNEAQ (reference sequence). Trimming took off 5 bases at V and 3 bases at J, with 11 bases between the two ends. The CDR3 covers 14 residues.

V and J are TRBV7-9 and TRBJ2-1, with 12 bases fitting TRBD2. CDR1 and CDR2 (germline): SEHNR, FQNEAQ (reference sequence). The CDR3 spans 15 residues. The V and J ends lost 5 bases and 8 bases, in that order; junction bases with no gene match: 7. The CDR3 region has the DNA TGTGCCAGCAGCCTAAGACTAGCGGGAGTAGATGAGCAGTTCTTC. Its translation: CASSLRLAGVDEQFF.

This clone was seen more than once but under ten times. The chain recombines TRBV4-3 with TRBJ2-1; 10 bases fit TRBD2. There are 19 residues in the CDR3. Germline lookup yields CDR1 LGHNA and CDR2 YSLEER. V was pared by 0 bases and J by 0 bases, with 8 bases of the junction left unmatched. CDR3 residues: CASSQERASGRSSYNEQFF. The CDR3 region has the DNA TGCGCCAGCAGCCAAGAACGGGCTAGCGGGAGAAGCTCCTACAATGAGCAGTTCTTC.

The chain recombines TRBV7-2 with TRBJ2-7; no clear D gene. This CDR3 is built from 13 residues. Germline V gene lookup returns CDR1 SGHTA and CDR2 FQGNSA. V lost 2 bases and J 6 bases, leaving 11 bases between the germline ends. DNA of the CDR3: TGTGCCAGCAGCTTAACTACGGGTCCCGAGCAGTACTTC. Translating gives CASSLTTGPEQYF.

This clone was seen a handful of times. The chain couples TRBV28 to TRBJ2-7, with 7 bases matching TRBD1. The germline V gene has CDR1 MDHEN and CDR2 SYDVKM. The CDR3 has 15 residues. Trimming removed 6 bases from V and 2 bases from J; junction bases left unmatched: 10. CDR3 sequence (DNA): TGTGCCAGCAGCGTCCAGGGGGTAGGAACCTACGAGCAGTACTTC. Protein sequence: CASSVQGVGTYEQYF.

This clone was detected a few times. The V call is TRBV7-2, the J call TRBJ1-2; TRBD1 is a possible D gene (6 bases). CDR3 size: 13 residues. Trimming stripped 5 bases from V and 4 bases from J, with 11 bases between. Per germline, CDR1 SGHTA and CDR2 FQGNSA. CDR3 amino acids: CASSTGTSYGYTF. In DNA form, the CDR3 reads TGTGCCAGCAGCACCGGGACAAGCTATGGCTACACCTTC. The full variable domain, completed using reference TRBV7-2 and TRBJ1-2, is GAGVSQSPSNKVTEKGKDVELRCDPISGHTALYWYRQSLGQGLEFLIYFQGNSAPDKSGLPSDRFSAERTGGSVSTLTIQRTQQEDSAVYLCASSTGTSYGYTFGSGTRLTVV.

This clone showed up just a few times. J is TRBJ2-7 and V is TRBV7-2; 10 bases fit TRBD2. After removal of 5 bases from V and 2 bases from J, the junction contained 6 bases not matched to a gene. The CDR3 has 15 amino acids. The germline V gene has CDR1 SGHTA and CDR2 FQGNSA. CDR3 sequence (DNA): TGTGCCAGCAGCCAAAACCTAGCGGGGGCCTACGAGCAGTACTTC. Amino acid sequence: CASSQNLAGAYEQYF.

The count of this clone is one. The genes are TRBV7-9 and TRBJ1-3; TRBD1 matches at 8 bases. The CDR3 contains 16 residues. The V segment lost 0 bases and the J segment 4 bases; nucleotides outside the gene matches: 5. Germline CDR1 and CDR2: SEHNR and FQNEAQ (reference sequence). CDR3 sequence reads: CASSLAPRGPGNTIYF. The DNA of the CDR3 is TGTGCCAGCAGCTTAGCCCCCAGGGGGCCCGGAAACACCATATATTTT.

The rearrangement joins TRBV19 to TRBJ1-6; D is perhaps TRBD1 (5 bases). The CDR3 runs 17 residues. The V and J ends lost 7 bases and 0 bases respectively, with 16 bases between them. Germline CDR1 LNHDA, CDR2 SQIVND (reference sequence). The DNA of the CDR3 is TGTGCCAGTATTGGAACGGGGGTCAACTCCTATAATTCACCCCTCCACTTT. Protein product: CASIGTGVNSYNSPLHF.

The rearrangement uses TRBV5-1 and TRBJ1-2; 10 bases match TRBD1. From germline, CDR1 is SGHRS and CDR2 YFSETQ. V was pared by 3 bases and J by 8 bases, with 4 bases of the junction left unmatched. The CDR3 is made up of 13 amino acids. CDR3 nucleotides: TGCGCCAGCAGCTCGGGACAGGGGCAAGGCTACACCTTC. Translating it yields CASSSGQGQGYTF. The whole variable domain, remainder taken from reference TRBV5-1 and TRBJ1-2, is KAGVTQTPRYLIKTRGQQVTLSCSPISGHRSVSWYQQTPGQGLQFLFEYFSETQRNKGNFPGRFSGRQFSNSRSEMNVSTLELGDSALYLCASSSGQGQGYTFGSGTRLTVV.

This chain joins TRBV7-9 and TRBJ2-7; TRBD2 agrees at 8 bases. The CDR3 has 13 residues. The trim removed 4 bases at V and 6 bases at J, leaving 5 bases unmatched. CDR1 and CDR2 (germline): SEHNR, FQNEAQ (reference sequence). The CDR3 sequence: CASSSRLASEQYF. The CDR3 DNA reads as TGTGCCAGCAGCTCCCGACTAGCGAGCGAGCAGTACTTC.

The chain joins TRBV7-9 to TRBJ2-3, with TRBD1 as a possible D gene (7 bases). V lost 5 bases, J lost 3 bases, and 12 bases lay in between. From germline, CDR1 is SEHNR and CDR2 FQNEAQ (reference sequence). The CDR3 has 14 residues. DNA of the CDR3: TGTGCCAGCAGCCCATCAGGGGGGACAGATACGCAGTATTTT. Amino acids: CASSPSGGTDTQYF. Combining the CDR3 with reference TRBV7-9 and TRBJ2-3 gives the whole variable domain DTGVSQNPRHKITKRGQNVTFRCDPISEHNRLYWYRQTLGQGPEFLTYFQNEAQLEKSRLLSDRFSAERPKGSFSTLEIQRTEQGDSAMYLCASSPSGGTDTQYFGPGTRLTVL.

The count of this clone is one. This sequence joins TRBV9 and TRBJ2-2; no reliable D call. Germline CDR1 is SGDLS and CDR2 is YYNGEE. The CDR3 length is 13 residues. Trimming shortened V by 0 bases and J by 4 bases, and 4 bases separated the two germline ends. The CDR3: CASSVGPTGELFF. In DNA form, the CDR3 reads TGTGCCAGCAGCGTAGGGCCCACCGGGGAGCTGTTTTTT.

The chain employs TRBV7-9 and TRBJ2-3; TRBD2 aligns across 9 bases. The CDR3 runs to 13 residues. V trimming: 4 bases; J trimming: 6 bases; junction bases outside the gene matches: 2. CDR1 and CDR2 (germline): SEHNR, FQNEAQ (reference sequence). The CDR3 sequence is CASSSSGVDTQYF. The CDR3 DNA sequence: TGTGCCAGCAGCTCTAGCGGGGTGGATACGCAGTATTTT.

The rearrangement uses TRBV6-6 and TRBJ1-1; the match to TRBD1 covers 9 bases. The CDR3 runs 13 residues. After removal of 5 bases from V and 4 bases from J, the junction contained 2 bases not matched to a gene. In germline, CDR1 is MNHNY, CDR2 SVGAGI (reference sequence). This CDR3 is CASSTGGLTEAFF. CDR3 sequence (DNA): TGTGCCAGCAGTACAGGGGGCCTCACTGAAGCTTTCTTT.

CDR3 in amino acids: CAWTLAGVIYEQYF. DNA of the CDR3: TGTGCCTGGACCTTAGCGGGGGTGATATACGAGCAGTACTTC. J is TRBJ2-7 and V is TRBV30; 9 nucleotides line up with TRBD2. V lost 4 bases to trimming and J lost 4 bases; unmatched junction nucleotides: 8. This CDR3 is built from 14 residues. The germline gives CDR1 GTSNPN, CDR2 SVGIG (reference sequence).

Only a few counts were recorded for this clone. The genes are TRBV25-1 and TRBJ1-4, with a tentative D call TRBD1 (6 bases). CDR1 and CDR2 (germline): MGHDK, SYGVNS. The CDR3 extends over 16 amino acids. The V and J ends lost 7 bases and 4 bases respectively, with 19 bases between them. DNA for the CDR3: TGTGCCAGCATCCGACCCCACAGGGAAGGTAATGAAAAACTGTTTTTT. Protein: CASIRPHREGNEKLFF.

The chain has TRBV18 and TRBJ1-2, with D unresolved. This CDR3 is built from 14 residues. Trimming shortened V by 0 bases and J by 4 bases, and 9 bases separated the two germline ends. CDR1 KGHSH and CDR2 LQKENI come from the germline V gene. CDR3 bases: TGTGCCAGCTCACCACCGGTCCAGGCCTATGGCTACACCTTC. It specifies CASSPPVQAYGYTF.

The V call is TRBV5-8, the J call TRBJ1-3; D is ambiguous. Germline values: CDR1 SGHTS, CDR2 YDEGEE. The CDR3 is 17 amino acids. V shed 3 bases and J shed 0 bases, with 16 bases lying between them. In DNA form, the CDR3 reads TGTGCCAGCAGCTGGATTGCAGAGGTAACCTCTGGAAACACCATATATTTT. Residues: CASSWIAEVTSGNTIYF.

This clone was counted a few times. The V call is TRBV7-3, the J call TRBJ2-4, with 12 nucleotides matching TRBD1. This CDR3 is 13 amino acids long. Looked up from germline, CDR1 is SGHTA and CDR2 is FQGTGA. Trimming cost V 4 bases and J 12 bases; bases outside gene matches: 4. The CDR3 here is CASSSGTGGYQYF. CDR3 nucleotides: TGTGCCAGCAGCTCCGGGACAGGGGGCTATCAGTACTTC.

CDR3 loop: CASSILAGNQETQYF. In nucleotides, the CDR3 is TGTGCCAGCTCAATACTTGCAGGGAACCAAGAGACCCAGTACTTC. The V call is TRBV18, the J call TRBJ2-5; TRBD1 is a possible D gene (5 bases). Trimming removed 5 bases at V and 0 bases at J, with 13 bases between. This CDR3 spans 15 amino acids. Per germline, CDR1 KGHSH and CDR2 LQKENI.

The chain links TRBV2 to TRBJ2-5; 10 positions agree with TRBD1. There are 13 residues in the CDR3. V shed 6 bases and J 5 bases; nucleotides not matched to a gene: 3. CDR1 SNHLY and CDR2 FYNNEI come from the germline V gene. The CDR3 is CASSGQGVETQYF. CDR3 DNA sequence: TGTGCCAGCAGCGGACAGGGGGTTGAGACCCAGTACTTC.

V gene TRBV28 combines with J gene TRBJ1-1; 8 bases fit TRBD1. Germline-derived CDR1 and CDR2 are MDHEN and SYDVKM. V shed 5 bases, J shed 5 bases, and the junction held 10 bases outside the gene matches. This CDR3 has 15 amino acids. The CDR3 here is CASSLRTGRRTEAFF. The DNA for the CDR3 is TGTGCCAGCAGTCTCCGGACAGGGCGACGTACTGAAGCTTTCTTT.

This clone has just a few counts. V usage is TRBV16 and J usage is TRBJ2-7; possible D gene TRBD2, 5 bases. Trimming took 0 bases from V and 7 from J, leaving 13 bases between them. The CDR3 runs 14 residues. Germline V gives CDR1 KGHSY, CDR2 FQNENV. The CDR3 loop reads CASSQSISGMEQYF. The DNA for the CDR3 is TGTGCCAGCAGCCAATCGATTTCGGGGATGGAGCAGTACTTC.

The V gene is TRBV7-9, the J gene TRBJ1-1; D ambiguous. This CDR3 region has 13 residues. Germline lookup yields CDR1 SEHNR and CDR2 FQNEAQ (reference sequence). V dropped 5 bases and J dropped 10 bases, with 17 bases sitting between them. As DNA, the CDR3 is TGTGCCAGCAGCATATCAGCTCAGGTAGTAGCTTTCTTT. The encoded protein is CASSISAQVVAFF.

J is TRBJ2-1 and V is TRBV11-2; TRBD2 agrees at 9 bases. V shed 3 bases and J 10 bases; nucleotides not matched to a gene: 1. The CDR3 is 12 residues long. CDR1 is SGHAT, CDR2 FQNNGV, per germline. The CDR3 DNA follows: TGTGCCAGCAGCTTTCTAGCGGGGGAGCAGTTCTTC. Translation: CASSFLAGEQFF. Together with reference TRBV11-2 and TRBJ2-1, the CDR3 gives the full variable domain: EAGVAQSPRYKIIEKRQSVAFWCNPISGHATLYWYQQILGQGPKLLIQFQNNGVVDDSQLPKDRFSAERLKGVDSTLKIQPAKLEDSAVYLCASSFLAGEQFFGPGTRLTVL.

This chain links TRBV19 with TRBJ2-7, with D possibly being TRBD1 (6 bases). CDR3 length: 15 residues. CDR1 is LNHDA, CDR2 SQIVND, per germline (reference sequence). Trimming shortened V by 3 bases and J by 6 bases, and 18 bases separated the two germline ends. CDR3 sequence: CASSITGSQQGEQYF. In nucleotides, the CDR3 is TGTGCCAGTAGTATCACGGGCAGTCAACAGGGCGAGCAGTACTTC.